This T cell receptor (beta chain) was obtained from a study of shared clonotypes between healthy human individuals. Study-level results: Specimens sampled were limited to blood, with tissue repertoires likely differing. The authors expected sequencing depth to affect clonotype sharing among donors.

As concerns this clone: The target antigen is unknown.

TCRdb's table, derived via immunoSEQ multiplex PCR, lists solely in-frame clones and lacks some. The sample has about 470,000 clones; roughly 83% are singletons. The sample comprised PBMCs. The receptor comes from a woman aged 40-49 years in good health. Some clones in this sample may be carry-over from other donors' samples.

The CDR3 nucleotides read TGTGCCAGCTCACCAAGTCGGGACACCCGATCTAGCACAGATACGCAGTATTTT. Its translation is CASSPSRDTRSSTDTQYF. The rearrangement uses TRBV18 and TRBJ2-3; D perhaps matches TRBD1 (6 bases). This CDR3 is 18 amino acids long. The V end lost 2 bases, the J end lost 0 bases, and 18 bases lay between the germline ends. Germline loops: CDR1 KGHSH, CDR2 LQKENI.